This T cell receptor beta chain emerged from a study of T cells in localized non-small cell lung cancer. This clone was found many times. No antigen is known for it. Points from the study as a whole: Heterogeneity is still possible, as just one tumor region was sequenced.

The data were produced by immunoSEQ multiplex PCR, yet TCRdb's version contains in-frame clones alone and is incomplete. Among about 82,000 clones listed, around 82% were seen once. The sample was PBMCs, taken before any cancer treatment. The sequence derives from a man aged 40 to 69 with stage II squamous cell lung carcinoma.

The CDR3 DNA reads TGTGCCAGCAGCTTAGACGTCAGGGCCTACGAGCAGTACTTC. It is translated as CASSLDVRAYEQYF. The V call is TRBV7-8, the J call TRBJ2-7; D is perhaps TRBD1 (5 bases). The V end lost 1 base, the J end lost 2 bases, and 9 bases lay between the germline ends. The length of the CDR3 is 14 residues. Per germline, CDR1 SGHVS and CDR2 FQNEAQ.